This TCR beta chain comes out of a study of T cells after yellow fever vaccination. This clonotype was seen a few times. Its antigen is undetermined. Germline V CDR1 and CDR2: LGHDT, YNNKEL (reference sequence). The CDR3 consists of 17 residues. Trimming pared 2 bases from V and 6 bases from J, leaving 22 bases between. General observations from the study: In post-booster samples, most primary-vaccination clones reappeared (approximately 95% CD4, 88% CD8). Bulk-population clonotypes that are abundant could appear as contaminants in FACS-sorted repertoires.

For TCR, cDNA came from 5'RACE template switching, which added a universal primer site and UMIs. TCRdb reanalysed the 5' RACE reads using MiXCR and keeps one entry per CDR3 protein. Of some 600,000 distinct CDR3 sequences in the sample, 9% to 15% are singletons; the top ten hold more than 13%. Source: PBMCs, taken on the day of the yellow fever booster vaccination. The genes are TRBV3-1 and TRBJ1-2; tentatively, D is TRBD1 (6 bases). This receptor was obtained from a man aged 30 to 45 who received the YFV17D yellow fever vaccine. The CDR3 here is CASSQPPTGLTSNGYTF. The CDR3 DNA reads as TGTGCCAGCAGCCAACCCCCGACAGGACTTACCAGCAATGGCTACACCTTC.